The clone carrying this T cell receptor beta chain was seen a handful of times. The antigen is unknown. Time point indicated: patch test 1, 2 weeks after DPC sensitization. As for treatment: therapeutic diphenylcyclopropenone sensitization with weekly scalp DPC. The data were taken from a study of human T cells and chemical hapten exposure. Study as a whole: Patients, mostly women, had alopecia areata, alopecia totalis or alopecia universalis. Overall study findings and caveats: With regard to DPC sensitization, TCRs above 1 in 1000 frequency did not change. Expanded TCRs produced significantly more large CDR3 similarity clusters than controls did.

CDR1 is MNHNY and CDR2 is SVGAGI in the germline V gene (reference sequence). The CDR3 sequence is 15 residues long. The J segment lost 4 bases and the V segment lost 7 bases, leaving 7 bases of the junction unmatched. For the library, individual cDNA molecules each received unique molecular identifiers. TCRdb reprocessed the RACE reads via MiXCR and lists one record per CDR3 protein. The repertoire has some 180,000 distinct CDR3 sequences, around 20% of them found once; the top ten carry approximately 6.7%. The chain has TRBV6-6 and TRBJ1-5; 10 bases fit TRBD1. Sequencing was performed on whole blood, taken in connection with sensitization to the hapten diphenylcyclopropenone (DPC). This clonotype was sampled from a woman in her forties or fifties with alopecia areata. Some clones in this sample may be carry-over from other donors' samples. For the CDR3, the DNA is TGTGCCAGCATCAGGGACAGGGGAGAGAATCAGCCCCAGCATTTT. Translating it yields CASIRDRGENQPQHF.